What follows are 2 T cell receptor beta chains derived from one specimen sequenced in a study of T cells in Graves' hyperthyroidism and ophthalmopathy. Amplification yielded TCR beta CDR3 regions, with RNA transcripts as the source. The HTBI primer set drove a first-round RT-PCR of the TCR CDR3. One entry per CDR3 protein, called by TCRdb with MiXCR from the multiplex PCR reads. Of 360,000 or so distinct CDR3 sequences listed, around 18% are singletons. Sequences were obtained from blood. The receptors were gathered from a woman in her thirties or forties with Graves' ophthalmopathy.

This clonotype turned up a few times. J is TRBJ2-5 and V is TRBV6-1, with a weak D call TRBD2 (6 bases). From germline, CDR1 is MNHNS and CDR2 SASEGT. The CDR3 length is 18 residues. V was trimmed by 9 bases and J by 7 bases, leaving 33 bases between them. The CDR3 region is CASGDRAGSVAALGTQYF. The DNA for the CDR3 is TGTGCCAGTGGGGATCGAGCAGGGTCGGTAGCGGCCCTGGGGACCCAGTACTTC.

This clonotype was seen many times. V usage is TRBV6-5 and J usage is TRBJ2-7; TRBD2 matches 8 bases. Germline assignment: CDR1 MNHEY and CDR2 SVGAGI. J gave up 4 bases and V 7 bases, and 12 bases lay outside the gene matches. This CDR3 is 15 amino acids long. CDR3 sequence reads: CASKARREERYEQYF. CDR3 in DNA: TGTGCCAGCAAGGCTAGGCGGGAGGAACGGTACGAGCAGTACTTC.